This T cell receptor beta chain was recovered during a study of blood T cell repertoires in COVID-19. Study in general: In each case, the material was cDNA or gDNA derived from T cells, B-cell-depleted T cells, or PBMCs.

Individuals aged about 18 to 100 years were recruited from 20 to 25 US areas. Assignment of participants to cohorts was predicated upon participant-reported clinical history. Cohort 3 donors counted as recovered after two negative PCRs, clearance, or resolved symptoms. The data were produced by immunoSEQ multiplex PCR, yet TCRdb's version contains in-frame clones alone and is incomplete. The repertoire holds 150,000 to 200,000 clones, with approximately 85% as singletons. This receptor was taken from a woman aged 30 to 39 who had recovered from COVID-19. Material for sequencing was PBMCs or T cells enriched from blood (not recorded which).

The CDR3 loop reads CASSAGGNTGELFF. CDR3 in DNA: TGCGCCAGCAGTGCGGGAGGGAACACCGGGGAGCTGTTTTTT. V gene TRBV10-1 combines with J gene TRBJ2-2, with 7 bases lining up with TRBD2. The J segment lost 1 base and the V segment lost 4 bases, leaving 0 bases of the junction unmatched. CDR1 is WNHNN and CDR2 is SYGVQD in the germline V gene (reference sequence). This CDR3 is built from 14 residues.